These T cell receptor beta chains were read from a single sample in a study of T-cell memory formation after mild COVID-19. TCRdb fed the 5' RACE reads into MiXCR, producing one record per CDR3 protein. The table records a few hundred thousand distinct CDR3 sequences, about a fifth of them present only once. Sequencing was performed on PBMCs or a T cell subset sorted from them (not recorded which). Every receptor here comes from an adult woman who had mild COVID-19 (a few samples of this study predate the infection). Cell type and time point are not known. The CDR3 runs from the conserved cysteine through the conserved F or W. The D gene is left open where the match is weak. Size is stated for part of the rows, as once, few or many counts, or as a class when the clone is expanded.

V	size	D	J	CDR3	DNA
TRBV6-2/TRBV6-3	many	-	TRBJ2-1	CASRKEGANYNEQFF	TGTGCCAGCAGAAAGGAGGGGGCCAACTACAATGAGCAGTTCTTC
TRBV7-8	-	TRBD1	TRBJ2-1	CASSNRQGTGSYNEQFF	TGTGCCAGCAGCAACCGACAGGGGACGGGATCCTACAATGAGCAGTTCTTC
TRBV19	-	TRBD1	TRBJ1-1	CASSADRVSTEAFF	TGTGCCAGTAGTGCGGACAGGGTGAGCACTGAAGCTTTCTTT
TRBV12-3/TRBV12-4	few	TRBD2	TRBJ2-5	CASSFGRLAGRETQYF	TGTGCCAGCAGTTTCGGGCGTCTAGCGGGAAGGGAGACCCAGTACTTC
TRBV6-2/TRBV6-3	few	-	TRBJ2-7	CASSLDAAANEQYF	TGTGCCAGCAGCCTGGACGCCGCCGCGAACGAGCAGTACTTC
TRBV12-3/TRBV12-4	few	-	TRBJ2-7	CASSPGFLSQYF	TGTGCCAGCAGTCCAGGGTTCTTGTCGCAGTACTTC
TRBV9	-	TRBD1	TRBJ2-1	CASSVVGTGLYNEQFF	TGTGCCAGCAGCGTAGTGGGGACAGGGTTGTACAATGAGCAGTTCTTC
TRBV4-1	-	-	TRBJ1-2	CASSQAPLGGNGYTF	TGCGCCAGCAGCCAAGCTCCCTTGGGGGGGAATGGCTACACCTTC
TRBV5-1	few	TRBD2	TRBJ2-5	CASSLAGGQPPKETQYF	TGCGCCAGCAGCTTGGCGGGGGGGCAGCCGCCCAAAGAGACCCAGTACTTC
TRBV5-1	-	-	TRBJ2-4	CASSLGQGSRDVQYF	TGCGCCAGCAGCTTGGGGCAGGGGTCCCGTGATGTTCAGTACTTC
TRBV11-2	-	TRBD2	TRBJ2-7	CASSPPRASGTYEQYF	TGTGCCAGCAGCCCCCCAAGGGCTAGCGGTACCTACGAGCAGTACTTC
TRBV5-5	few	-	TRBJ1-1	CASSNRVFMNTEAFF	TGTGCCAGCAGCAACAGGGTTTTCATGAACACTGAAGCTTTCTTT
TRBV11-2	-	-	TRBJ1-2	CASSLVGRAGYGYTF	TGTGCCAGCAGCTTAGTGGGTCGCGCGGGCTATGGCTACACCTTC
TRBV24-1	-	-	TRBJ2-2	CATSRGGANTGELFF	TGTGCCACCAGCCGAGGAGGAGCGAACACCGGGGAGCTGTTTTTT
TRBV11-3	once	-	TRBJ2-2	CASSRGGSGELFF	TGTGCCAGCAGCCGAGGGGGGTCCGGGGAGCTGTTTTTT
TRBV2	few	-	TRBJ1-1	CASTQGWRTEAFF	TGTGCCAGCACTCAGGGGTGGCGTACTGAAGCTTTCTTT
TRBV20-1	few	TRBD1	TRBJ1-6	CSARAGQMNSPLHF	TGCAGTGCTAGAGCGGGACAGATGAATTCACCCCTCCACTTT
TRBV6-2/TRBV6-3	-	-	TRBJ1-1	CASSLTIGQMNTEAFF	TGTGCCAGCAGTTTAACGATAGGACAAATGAACACTGAAGCTTTCTTT
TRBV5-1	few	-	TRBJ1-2	CASSSPGADYGYTF	TGCGCCAGCAGCTCCCCGGGGGCGGACTATGGCTACACCTTC
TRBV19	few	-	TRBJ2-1	CASSALDGSYNEQFF	TGTGCCAGTAGTGCGTTAGATGGGTCCTACAATGAGCAGTTCTTC
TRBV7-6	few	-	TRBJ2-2	CASSLAAGTGELFF	TGTGCCAGCAGCTTAGCTGCCGGCACCGGGGAGCTGTTTTTT
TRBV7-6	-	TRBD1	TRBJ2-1	CASSYQGVPVTGEQFF	TGTGCCAGCAGCTACCAGGGGGTCCCTGTAACCGGTGAGCAGTTCTTC
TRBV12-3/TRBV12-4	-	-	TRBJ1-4	CASSWGGIKLFF	TGTGCCAGCAGTTGGGGCGGGATAAAACTGTTTTTT
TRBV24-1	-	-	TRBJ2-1	CATSDTQQARYEQFF	TGTGCCACCAGTGATACACAACAGGCACGCTATGAGCAGTTCTTC